This section outlines one TCR beta chain sequence together with its context. In assigning cohorts, the study relied on participant-reported clinical history. Exposed enrollees encountered a COVID-19 case at some point within 2 weeks before study entry. The data stem from a study of blood T cell repertoires in COVID-19. Per the original methods: Reference gene primer amplification yielded estimated nucleated cell counts. Here immunoSEQ multiplex PCR was the method, and the copy in TCRdb shows in-frame clones only, minus some. V and J calls and clone size are given by that table; D and trimming were obtained from the DNA. The sample shows some 300,000 clones, over 85% of them seen only once. This TCR was recovered from a woman aged 50 to 60 who had been exposed to COVID-19. The specimen was PBMCs or T cells enriched from blood (not recorded which).

CDR3 in DNA: TGTGCCAGTAGTACTAGCGGGGGTTCCTACAATGAGCAGTTCTTC. Translation gives CASSTSGGSYNEQFF. V and J are TRBV19 and TRBJ2-1, with 10 bases aligning to TRBD2. The trim removed 4 bases at V and 1 base at J, leaving 1 base unmatched. From germline, CDR1 is LNHDA and CDR2 SQIVND (reference sequence). The length of the CDR3 is 15 residues.